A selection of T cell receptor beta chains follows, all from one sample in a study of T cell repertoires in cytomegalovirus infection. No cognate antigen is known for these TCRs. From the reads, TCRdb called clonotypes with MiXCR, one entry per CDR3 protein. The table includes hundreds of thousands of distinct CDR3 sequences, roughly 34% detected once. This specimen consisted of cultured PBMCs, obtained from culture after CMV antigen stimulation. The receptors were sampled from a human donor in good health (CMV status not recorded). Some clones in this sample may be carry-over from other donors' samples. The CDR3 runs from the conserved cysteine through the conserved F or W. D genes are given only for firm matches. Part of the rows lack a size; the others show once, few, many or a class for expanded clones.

CDR3aa: CATSSDGRTSGNNEQFF
CDR3nt: TGTGCCACCAGCAGTGACGGGAGGACTAGCGGAAACAATGAGCAGTTCTTC
j_gene: TRBJ2-1
abundance: few
v_gene: TRBV15
d_gene: TRBD2

CDR3aa: CAITWDRGRSPLHF
CDR3nt: TGTGCCATCACTTGGGACAGGGGCCGTTCACCCCTCCACTTT
j_gene: TRBJ1-6
abundance: few
v_gene: TRBV10-3
d_gene: TRBD1

CDR3aa: CASSSIPSSTDTQYF
CDR3nt: TGTGCCAGCAGCTCCATCCCTTCTAGCACAGATACGCAGTATTTT
j_gene: TRBJ2-3
abundance: many
v_gene: TRBV7-2
d_gene: -

CDR3aa: CASGAGNNEQFF
CDR3nt: TGTGCCAGTGGGGCGGGGAACAATGAGCAGTTCTTC
j_gene: TRBJ2-1
abundance: -
v_gene: TRBV6-1
d_gene: -

CDR3aa: CASSQTGGGSGNTIYF
CDR3nt: TGTGCCAGCAGCCAAACAGGGGGCGGCTCTGGAAACACCATATATTTT
j_gene: TRBJ1-3
abundance: few
v_gene: TRBV14
d_gene: TRBD1

CDR3aa: CASRLTENYGYTF
CDR3nt: TGTGCCAGCAGACTGACAGAGAACTATGGCTACACCTTC
j_gene: TRBJ1-2
abundance: many
v_gene: TRBV7-2
d_gene: -

CDR3aa: CASSIWQGLSNQPQHF
CDR3nt: TGTGCCAGTAGTATCTGGCAGGGTTTGAGCAATCAGCCCCAGCATTTT
j_gene: TRBJ1-5
abundance: few
v_gene: TRBV19
d_gene: -

CDR3aa: CASSRVFTGNEQFF
CDR3nt: TGTGCCAGCAGCCGAGTATTCACAGGAAATGAGCAGTTCTTC
j_gene: TRBJ2-1
abundance: -
v_gene: TRBV2
d_gene: -

CDR3aa: CASSRVYGYTF
CDR3nt: TGTGCCAGCAGCAGGGTCTATGGCTACACCTTC
j_gene: TRBJ1-2
abundance: -
v_gene: TRBV7-2
d_gene: -

CDR3aa: CASSLSQNSYEQYF
CDR3nt: TGCGCCAGCAGCTTGAGCCAGAACTCCTACGAGCAGTACTTC
j_gene: TRBJ2-7
abundance: -
v_gene: TRBV5-1
d_gene: -

CDR3aa: CASSPPEWWSSRPYEQYF
CDR3nt: TGTGCCAGCAGTCCCCCCGAATGGTGGAGTAGCAGACCCTACGAGCAGTACTTC
j_gene: TRBJ2-7
abundance: -
v_gene: TRBV6-2/TRBV6-3
d_gene: -

CDR3aa: CASSLRDGLDNEQFF
CDR3nt: TGTGCCAGCAGCTTACGAGACGGGCTCGACAATGAGCAGTTCTTC
j_gene: TRBJ2-1
abundance: -
v_gene: TRBV7-9
d_gene: -

CDR3aa: CASSGGATPNNEQFF
CDR3nt: TGTGCCAGCAGTGGGGGAGCCACCCCAAACAATGAGCAGTTCTTC
j_gene: TRBJ2-1
abundance: few
v_gene: TRBV6-4
d_gene: -

CDR3aa: CASSYGEESNTEAFF
CDR3nt: TGTGCCAGCAGTTACGGCGAGGAATCGAACACTGAAGCTTTCTTT
j_gene: TRBJ1-1
abundance: -
v_gene: TRBV6-2/TRBV6-3
d_gene: -

CDR3aa: CASSQVHVQETQYF
CDR3nt: TGTGCCAGCAGCCAAGTCCACGTCCAAGAGACCCAGTACTTC
j_gene: TRBJ2-5
abundance: -
v_gene: TRBV7-9
d_gene: -

CDR3aa: CASRPGRGAKNIQYF
CDR3nt: TGTGCCAGCAGACCCGGCCGGGGAGCCAAAAACATTCAGTACTTC
j_gene: TRBJ2-4
abundance: few
v_gene: TRBV12-3/TRBV12-4
d_gene: -

CDR3aa: CASSPGLAGRGNEQFF
CDR3nt: TGTGCCAGCAGCCCGGGACTAGCGGGAAGAGGCAATGAGCAGTTCTTC
j_gene: TRBJ2-1
abundance: few
v_gene: TRBV7-9
d_gene: TRBD2

CDR3aa: CASSLEPSSPGLAGGDSTDTQYF
CDR3nt: TGCGCCAGCAGCTTGGAACCTTCTTCACCAGGACTAGCGGGAGGAGATTCAACAGATACGCAGTATTTT
j_gene: TRBJ2-3
abundance: few
v_gene: TRBV5-1
d_gene: TRBD2

CDR3aa: CSAGGRAGAVHEQFF
CDR3nt: TGCAGCGCCGGGGGTCGGGCGGGAGCGGTCCATGAGCAGTTCTTC
j_gene: TRBJ2-1
abundance: -
v_gene: TRBV29-1
d_gene: TRBD2

CDR3aa: CASSRLAGQETQYF
CDR3nt: TGTGCCAGCAGCCGACTAGCGGGACAAGAGACCCAGTACTTC
j_gene: TRBJ2-5
abundance: few
v_gene: TRBV28
d_gene: TRBD2

CDR3aa: CASSTPGQGFYEQYF
CDR3nt: TGCGCCAGCAGCACCCCGGGACAGGGATTCTACGAGCAGTACTTC
j_gene: TRBJ2-7
abundance: -
v_gene: TRBV4-1
d_gene: TRBD1

CDR3aa: CASSLLLVAVETQYF
CDR3nt: TGTGCCAGCAGTTTACTATTGGTAGCCGTGGAGACCCAGTACTTC
j_gene: TRBJ2-5
abundance: many
v_gene: TRBV7-2
d_gene: -

CDR3aa: CASSLSETGGLITEAFF
CDR3nt: TGTGCCAGCAGTTTATCTGAGACAGGGGGCTTGATAACTGAAGCTTTCTTT
j_gene: TRBJ1-1
abundance: few
v_gene: TRBV27
d_gene: TRBD1

CDR3aa: CASSQDRRFSGKNIQYF
CDR3nt: TGCGCCAGCAGCCAAGATCGTAGGTTTTCGGGCAAAAACATTCAGTACTTC
j_gene: TRBJ2-4
abundance: -
v_gene: TRBV4-1
d_gene: -

CDR3aa: CASSWTGDPANYGYTF
CDR3nt: TGTGCCAGCAGCTGGACAGGGGATCCAGCTAACTATGGCTACACCTTC
j_gene: TRBJ1-2
abundance: -
v_gene: TRBV7-2
d_gene: TRBD1

CDR3aa: CASSPGLNSYNEQFF
CDR3nt: TGCGCCAGCAGTCCGGGACTTAACTCCTACAATGAGCAGTTCTTC
j_gene: TRBJ2-1
abundance: few
v_gene: TRBV4-1
d_gene: -

CDR3aa: CSVARGDYGYTF
CDR3nt: TGCAGCGTTGCCAGGGGCGACTATGGCTACACCTTC
j_gene: TRBJ1-2
abundance: -
v_gene: TRBV29-1
d_gene: -

CDR3aa: CASSLVFGQRELYYEQYF
CDR3nt: TGTGCCAGCAGCTTAGTTTTCGGGCAGCGGGAGTTGTACTACGAGCAGTACTTC
j_gene: TRBJ2-7
abundance: few
v_gene: TRBV7-8
d_gene: TRBD2

CDR3aa: CASSLAGTGGSSGANVLTF
CDR3nt: TGCGCCAGCAGCTTGGCTGGGACAGGGGGGAGCTCTGGGGCCAACGTCCTGACTTTC
j_gene: TRBJ2-6
abundance: -
v_gene: TRBV5-1
d_gene: TRBD1

CDR3aa: CATSPPGPYTGELFF
CDR3nt: TGTGCCACCAGTCCCCCGGGACCCTACACCGGGGAGCTGTTTTTT
j_gene: TRBJ2-2
abundance: -
v_gene: TRBV24-1
d_gene: -

CDR3aa: CASSIRIGIYEQYF
CDR3nt: TGTGCCAGTAGTATACGGATCGGGATATACGAGCAGTACTTC
j_gene: TRBJ2-7
abundance: -
v_gene: TRBV19
d_gene: -

CDR3aa: CASSDTAGGYNEQFF
CDR3nt: TGTGCCAGCAGTGATACCGCGGGAGGCTACAATGAGCAGTTCTTC
j_gene: TRBJ2-1
abundance: -
v_gene: TRBV6-1
d_gene: TRBD2

CDR3aa: CASSLRSRVDYNEQFF
CDR3nt: TGTGCCAGCAGCTTAAGGTCGCGGGTAGATTACAATGAGCAGTTCTTC
j_gene: TRBJ2-1
abundance: -
v_gene: TRBV7-6
d_gene: -

CDR3aa: CASSRGQNLYNSPLHF
CDR3nt: TGTGCCAGCAGCAGAGGGCAGAATCTCTATAATTCACCCCTCCACTTT
j_gene: TRBJ1-6
abundance: -
v_gene: TRBV6-1
d_gene: -

CDR3aa: CASSLPQYNEQFF
CDR3nt: TGTGCCAGCAGCCTCCCCCAGTACAATGAGCAGTTCTTC
j_gene: TRBJ2-1
abundance: many
v_gene: TRBV7-2
d_gene: -

CDR3aa: CASSIQGRAFF
CDR3nt: TGTGCCAGCAGTATACAGGGGCGAGCTTTCTTT
j_gene: TRBJ1-1
abundance: -
v_gene: TRBV6-2/TRBV6-3
d_gene: TRBD1

CDR3aa: CASSQQGAHQPQHF
CDR3nt: TGTGCCAGCAGTCAACAGGGGGCGCATCAGCCCCAGCATTTT
j_gene: TRBJ1-5
abundance: few
v_gene: TRBV27
d_gene: TRBD1

CDR3aa: CARKQGAADTQYF
CDR3nt: TGTGCCCGCAAGCAGGGGGCAGCAGATACGCAGTATTTT
j_gene: TRBJ2-3
abundance: -
v_gene: TRBV6-2/TRBV6-3
d_gene: TRBD1